The 22 T cell receptor beta chains below were found in one sample sequenced in a study of cytomegalovirus exposure and HLA in healthy donors. A multiplex PCR was run with 60 Vbeta primers and 13 Jbeta primers. Here immunoSEQ multiplex PCR was the method, and the copy in TCRdb shows in-frame clones only, minus some. The repertoire holds roughly 200,000 clones, with around 80% as singletons. Sequences were obtained from PBMCs. Receptors were obtained from a woman aged 60-70 years in good health and CMV-seropositive.

V gene TRBV2 combines with J gene TRBJ1-1; the D is unclear. Germline CDR1 SNHLY, CDR2 FYNNEI. The CDR3 contains 15 residues. The ends were cut back, 4 bases at V and 8 bases at J, with 20 bases in the middle. The CDR3: CASSGERRIRVEAFF. As DNA, the CDR3 is TGTGCCAGCAGTGGCGAACGACGAATCCGGGTCGAAGCTTTCTTT.

V gene TRBV7-8 combines with J gene TRBJ1-1, with D tentatively TRBD1 (5 bases). The germline V gene encodes CDR1 SGHVS and CDR2 FQNEAQ. Trimming removed 4 bases at V and 1 base at J, with 10 bases between. CDR3 length: 14 residues. The CDR3 nucleotides read TGTGCCAGCAGCTCGACAGTGGGGAACACTGAAGCTTTCTTT. It encodes CASSSTVGNTEAFF.

In its sample, this clone was seen once. This chain links TRBV4-2 with TRBJ2-7, with a tentative D call TRBD2 (5 bases). V was cut by 0 bases and J by 0 bases, with 9 bases left in between. Germline CDR1 is LGHNA and CDR2 is YNFKEQ. There are 15 residues in the CDR3. CDR3 bases: TGTGCCAGCAGCCAAGAGTCGGGAAGCTCCTACGAGCAGTACTTC. Encoded protein: CASSQESGSSYEQYF.

V and J are TRBV7-6 and TRBJ2-7, with 9 bases aligning to TRBD2. The CDR3 covers 16 residues. The ends lost 0 bases at V and 4 bases at J; junction bases unmatched: 7. Germline CDR1 and CDR2: SGHVS and FNYEAQ. In nucleotides, the CDR3 is TGTGCCAGCAGCTTAGCAAGGGCGGGAGGGCTGTACGAGCAGTACTTC. Encoded protein: CASSLARAGGLYEQYF.

The chain combines TRBV27 with TRBJ1-4; 8 bases are shared with TRBD1. Germline CDR1 and CDR2: MNHEY and SMNVEV (reference sequence). V shed 7 bases and J 0 bases; nucleotides not matched to a gene: 7. The CDR3 loop spans 16 amino acids. CDR3 sequence (DNA): TGTGCCAGCAAAGGACAGGGACCTACAACTAATGAAAAACTGTTTTTT. Translated, it gives CASKGQGPTTNEKLFF. The whole variable domain, filled in from reference TRBV27 and TRBJ1-4, reads EAQVTQNPRYLITVTGKKLTVTCSQNMNHEYMSWYRQDPGLGLRQIYYSMNVEVTDKGDVPEGYKVSRKEKRNFPLILESPSPNQTSLYFCASKGQGPTTNEKLFFGSGTQLSVL.

This sequence joins TRBV29-1 and TRBJ2-5; TRBD2 agrees at 13 bases. The J call is uncertain, as TRBJ2-7 better fits the DNA end. The CDR3 length is 14 residues. CDR1 SQVTM and CDR2 ANQGSEA come from the germline V gene. DNA of the CDR3: TGCAGCGTTCTAAGAGGGACTAGCGGGGACGAGCAGTACTTC. It translates to CSVLRGTSGDEQYF.

The sample holds a few counts of this clone. The CDR3 region is CASSSRLAGESYEQYF. The CDR3 DNA sequence: TGTGCCAGCAGCTCAAGACTAGCGGGGGAGTCTTACGAGCAGTACTTC. The rearrangement uses TRBV7-2 and TRBJ2-7; TRBD2 agrees at 12 bases. The ends lost 4 bases at V and 4 bases at J; junction bases unmatched: 8. Germline CDR1 SGHTA, CDR2 FQGNSA. The CDR3 extends over 16 amino acids.

This chain uses TRBV5-5 with TRBJ2-5, with 15 positions matching TRBD2. The CDR3 length is 15 residues. The germline V gene encodes CDR1 SGHKS and CDR2 YYEKEE (reference sequence). The J segment lost 4 bases and the V segment lost 4 bases, leaving 2 bases of the junction unmatched. The CDR3 here is CASSTGLAGGETQYF. The CDR3 coding sequence is TGTGCCAGCAGCACGGGACTAGCGGGGGGAGAGACCCAGTACTTC. Full variable domain (outside the CDR3, taken from reference TRBV5-5 and TRBJ2-5): DAGVTQSPTHLIKTRGQQVTLRCSPISGHKSVSWYQQVLGQGPQFIFQYYEKEERGRGNFPDRFSARQFPNYSSELNVNALLLGDSALYLCASSTGLAGGETQYFGPGTRLLVL.

This chain joins TRBV19 and TRBJ2-4, with TRBD1 matching over 8 bases. J was trimmed by 6 bases and V by 5 bases; bases with no gene match: 6. CDR3 length equals 14 residues. Germline V gene sequence: CDR1 LNHDA, CDR2 SQIVND (reference sequence). CDR3 DNA: TGTGCCAGTAGTGACAGGGGCCCCGGAAACATTCAGTACTTC. This translates into CASSDRGPGNIQYF.

This sequence joins TRBV7-2 and TRBJ1-1; 7 bases are shared with TRBD1. The V and J ends lost 1 base and 4 bases, in that order; junction bases with no gene match: 3. CDR3 length: 14 residues. Germline V gene lookup returns CDR1 SGHTA and CDR2 FQGNSA. CDR3 amino acids: CASSLGGGGTEAFF. In DNA form, the CDR3 reads TGTGCCAGCAGCTTAGGAGGGGGCGGCACTGAAGCTTTCTTT.

This chain joins TRBV7-8 and TRBJ2-3; D not resolved. The germline CDR1 and CDR2 sequences are SGHVS and FQNEAQ. This CDR3 contains 14 residues. The ends were cut back, 1 base at V and 2 bases at J, with 7 bases in the middle. CDR3 region: CASSLERFTDTQYF. The CDR3 nucleotides read TGTGCCAGCAGCTTAGAGCGTTTCACAGATACGCAGTATTTT.

The chain is built from TRBV7-9 and TRBJ2-7; TRBD2 matches at 10 bases. Germline-derived CDR1 and CDR2 are SEHNR and FQNEAQ (reference sequence). CDR3 size: 16 residues. V shed 0 bases, J shed 5 bases, and the junction held 7 bases outside the gene matches. CDR3 sequence reads: CASSLAGSGGSNEQYF. The CDR3 DNA sequence: TGTGCCAGCAGCTTAGCGGGTAGCGGGGGGTCGAACGAGCAGTACTTC.

The chain couples TRBV23-1 to TRBJ1-3; 9 nucleotides match TRBD1. TRBV23-1 is flagged as an ORF with uncertain function. The CDR3 is made up of 19 amino acids. V dropped 5 bases and J dropped 8; count of bases not matched to a gene: 22. Here the CDR3 DNA reads TGCGCCAGCAGTTCCCCCCACCCGGGACAGGGAATGGGGCTAGACACCATATATTTT. This sequence encodes CASSSPHPGQGMGLDTIYF.

The DNA for the CDR3 is TGTGCCTGGAGTTCAGGGGGGCTTTTTCTGTTTTTT. This translates into CAWSSGGLFLFF. The chain combines TRBV30 with TRBJ1-4, with 7 bases identical to TRBD1. The CDR3 has 12 amino acids. J gave up 14 bases and V 2 bases, and 8 bases lay outside the gene matches. Looked up from germline, CDR1 is GTSNPN and CDR2 is SVGIG (reference sequence). The full variable domain, rest sourced from reference TRBV30 and TRBJ1-4, is SQTIHQWPATLVQPVGSPLSLECTVEGTSNPNLYWYRQAAGRGLQLLFYSVGIGQISSEVPQNLSASRPQDRQFILSSKKLLLSDSGFYLCAWSSGGLFLFFGSGTQLSVL.

The chain combines TRBV27 with TRBJ2-1; TRBD1 aligns across 7 bases. Per germline, CDR1 MNHEY and CDR2 SMNVEV (reference sequence). This CDR3 has 12 amino acids. V was clipped by 6 bases and J by 10 bases; unmatched bases: 6. CDR3 amino acids: CASSQQGMEQFF. The CDR3 bases are TGTGCCAGCAGCCAACAGGGGATGGAGCAGTTCTTC.

V is TRBV2 and J is TRBJ2-1; TRBD1 matches at 10 bases. J lost 5 bases, V lost 6 bases, and 4 bases had no gene match. CDR3 length equals 14 residues. Germline loops: CDR1 SNHLY, CDR2 FYNNEI. The CDR3 protein is CASRLDRGDNEQFF. In nucleotides, the CDR3 is TGTGCCAGCAGATTGGACAGGGGGGACAATGAGCAGTTCTTC.

The chain has TRBV21-1 and TRBJ2-5; TRBD2, the table's D call, lacks a check against the DNA. TRBV21-1 is designated a pseudogene. The CDR3 is made up of 17 amino acids. CDR3 bases: TGTGCCAGCAGCAAAGATTTCCAGCGGGAGGGCCGGGAGACCCAGTACTTC. Translation gives CASSKDFQREGRETQYF.

The rearrangement uses TRBV9 and TRBJ1-3; the D gene is possibly TRBD1 (6 bases). This CDR3 spans 16 amino acids. V gave up 2 bases and J gave up 4 bases, with 16 bases separating them. Germline CDR1 is SGDLS and CDR2 is YYNGEE. The CDR3 sequence is CASSVREHRDGNTIYF. As DNA, the CDR3 is TGTGCCAGCAGCGTGAGAGAGCACAGGGACGGAAACACCATATATTTT.

The chain employs TRBV27 and TRBJ2-7; 8 nucleotides align to TRBD2. Trimming cost V 5 bases and J 3 bases; bases outside gene matches: 9. The CDR3 is made up of 15 amino acids. Germline V gives CDR1 MNHEY, CDR2 SMNVEV (reference sequence). CDR3 sequence: CASSPVAGTHYEQYF. CDR3 DNA sequence: TGTGCCAGCAGTCCAGTAGCGGGAACACACTACGAGCAGTACTTC.

V is TRBV9 and J is TRBJ1-3; D perhaps matches TRBD1 (6 bases). CDR3 size: 17 residues. Germline-derived CDR1 and CDR2 are SGDLS and YYNGEE. V lost 0 bases to trimming and J lost 5 bases, with 18 bases between them. CDR3 in DNA: TGTGCCAGCAGCGTAGACCCTCCCGGGGGGCCTAGAAACACCATATATTTT. The encoded protein is CASSVDPPGGPRNTIYF.

The rearrangement uses TRBV6-5 and TRBJ2-7; 7 bases map to TRBD1. Germline-derived CDR1 and CDR2 are MNHEY and SVGAGI. V lost 0 bases to trimming and J lost 1 base; unmatched junction nucleotides: 3. The CDR3 has 15 residues. The CDR3 DNA reads TGTGCCAGCAGTTACTCGAAACAGGGGTCCTACGAGCAGTACTTC. Translation gives CASSYSKQGSYEQYF.

V is TRBV2 and J is TRBJ2-1; TRBD2 matches 14 bases. This CDR3 has 15 residues. V trimming: 6 bases; J trimming: 7 bases; junction bases outside the gene matches: 5. Germline loops: CDR1 SNHLY, CDR2 FYNNEI. The chain's CDR3 is CASSATSGRGNEQFF. The CDR3 DNA reads as TGTGCCAGCAGCGCGACTAGCGGGAGGGGTAATGAGCAGTTCTTC. Using reference TRBV2 and TRBJ2-1 for the parts outside the CDR3, the full variable domain is EPEVTQTPSHQVTQMGQEVILRCVPISNHLYFYWYRQILGQKVEFLVSFYNNEISEKSEIFDDQFSVERPDGSNFTLKIRSTKLEDSAMYFCASSATSGRGNEQFFGPGTRLTVL.